This TCR beta chain appears in the sequencing data of a study of blood T cell repertoires in COVID-19. Study summary: Samples of COVID-19 (acute and convalescent) were obtained from the United States, Italy and Spain. PBMCs, B-cell-depleted T cells, or T cells provided the cDNA or gDNA that made up the material.

This CDR3 contains 19 residues. Trimming cost V 2 bases and J 7 bases; bases outside gene matches: 24. The germline CDR1 and CDR2 sequences are GTSNPN and SVGIG (reference sequence). Source study methods: Reference gene primer amplification gave nucleated cell count estimates. The protocol was immunoSEQ multiplex PCR, while the TCRdb copy is restricted to in-frame clones and leaves out a portion. The DNA gave D and trimming, while V, J and clone size come from that table. The sample holds 200,000 or so clones; approximately 91% are singletons and the top ten take around 5.9%. This clonotype originated in a woman between 35 and 50 years old who had recovered from COVID-19. This chain links TRBV30 with TRBJ2-5; 8 nucleotides line up with TRBD1. Material: peripheral blood. The CDR3 DNA follows: TGTGCCTGGAGTAATAATAACCTGGGACAGGAGCTCCCAAGATGGACCCAGTACTTC. Translation: CAWSNNNLGQELPRWTQYF. Full variable domain (remainder filled in from reference TRBV30 and TRBJ2-5): SQTIHQWPATLVQPVGSPLSLECTVEGTSNPNLYWYRQAAGRGLQLLFYSVGIGQISSEVPQNLSASRPQDRQFILSSKKLLLSDSGFYLCAWSNNNLGQELPRWTQYFGPGTRLLVL.